These 21 T cell receptor beta chains were sequenced from one sample in a study of blood T cell repertoires in COVID-19. Produced via immunoSEQ multiplex PCR; TCRdb's table is partial and in-frame only. The sample lists 200,000 to 250,000 clones; about 80% were seen once. Sequenced sample: PBMCs or T cells enriched from blood (not recorded which). The source of these receptors is a man aged 35 to 55 who had recovered from COVID-19.

The chain is built from TRBV6-5 and TRBJ1-2; D is possibly TRBD1 (6 bases). The CDR3 is 11 amino acids. Looked up from germline, CDR1 is MNHEY and CDR2 is SVGAGI. V lost 7 bases to trimming and J lost 8 bases, with 11 bases between them. In DNA, the CDR3 is TGTGCCAGCATCTCCGGACAGGGCTACACCTTC. Encoded protein: CASISGQGYTF.

This chain joins TRBV10-3 and TRBJ2-7; no clear D. Germline lookup yields CDR1 ENHRY and CDR2 SYGVKD. V lost 2 bases, J lost 6 bases, and 8 bases lay in between. This CDR3 has 12 residues. The CDR3 spells CAISEILAEQYF. The CDR3 nucleotides read TGTGCCATCAGTGAGATATTGGCCGAGCAGTACTTC.

The V gene is TRBV3-1 (or the pseudogene TRBV3-2), the J gene TRBJ2-3; D perhaps matches TRBD2 (6 bases). V was shortened by 7 bases and J by 4 bases, with 18 bases between the two germline ends. The germline gives CDR1 LGHDT, CDR2 YNNKEL (reference sequence). The CDR3 runs to 15 residues. The CDR3 bases are TGTGCCAGCAACCTCTGGAGGGTATCAGCAGATACGCAGTATTTT. This translates into CASNLWRVSADTQYF.

Written as DNA, the CDR3 is TGTGCCAGCAGTGGTGGTAGCGGGAGGGGCAATGAGCAGTTCTTC. As protein: CASSGGSGRGNEQFF. The chain has TRBV2 and TRBJ2-1; the match to TRBD2 covers 11 bases. Germline CDR1 SNHLY, CDR2 FYNNEI. The V and J ends lost 4 bases and 6 bases, in that order; junction bases with no gene match: 5. CDR3 length: 15 residues. The full variable domain, rest sourced from reference TRBV2 and TRBJ2-1, is EPEVTQTPSHQVTQMGQEVILRCVPISNHLYFYWYRQILGQKVEFLVSFYNNEISEKSEIFDDQFSVERPDGSNFTLKIRSTKLEDSAMYFCASSGGSGRGNEQFFGPGTRLTVL.

The chain recombines TRBV5-6 with TRBJ2-3; D perhaps matches TRBD1 (5 bases). Germline lookup yields CDR1 SGHDT and CDR2 YYEEEE. The CDR3 spans 15 residues. Trimming removed 2 bases at V and 3 bases at J, with 13 bases between. CDR3 sequence: CASSLTGDGTDTQYF. CDR3 DNA sequence: TGTGCCAGCAGCTTAACAGGCGATGGGACAGATACGCAGTATTTT.

This clone was seen a handful of times. The V gene is TRBV7-2, the J gene TRBJ2-5; 13 bases are a match to TRBD2. The CDR3 has 17 residues. Germline lookup yields CDR1 SGHTA and CDR2 FQGNSA. V shed 1 base, J shed 5 bases, and the junction held 7 bases outside the gene matches. In DNA form, the CDR3 reads TGTGCCAGCAGCTTAGGACTAGCGGGAGGAGTTGGGGAGACCCAGTACTTC. Its translation is CASSLGLAGGVGETQYF.

The chain joins TRBV18 to TRBJ2-7; a weak D match, TRBD2 (7 bases). CDR1 KGHSH and CDR2 LQKENI come from the germline V gene. This CDR3 has 17 residues. V dropped 4 bases and J dropped 3 bases, with 22 bases sitting between them. As DNA, the CDR3 is TGTGCCAGCTCACTCTCCTTCGGGAAAGGGGGGGACTACGAGCAGTACTTC. Residues: CASSLSFGKGGDYEQYF.

This chain connects TRBV19 to TRBJ2-2, with D unresolved. The germline gives CDR1 LNHDA, CDR2 SQIVND (reference sequence). The CDR3 contains 13 residues. The V end was cut by 3 bases, the J end by 1 base, with 3 bases between. The chain's CDR3 is CASSIQNTGELFF. The DNA for the CDR3 is TGTGCCAGTAGTATTCAGAACACCGGGGAGCTGTTTTTT.

The V and J genes are TRBV9 and TRBJ1-2; possible D gene TRBD1, 5 bases. Germline CDR1 reads SGDLS; CDR2 reads YYNGEE. This CDR3 is 13 amino acids long. Trimming stripped 0 bases from V and 7 bases from J, with 10 bases between. CDR3 in amino acids: CASSVGQRRGYTF. The CDR3, as DNA: TGTGCCAGCAGCGTAGGACAGCGTCGTGGCTACACCTTC.

V and J are TRBV30 and TRBJ2-6, with 7 nucleotides matching TRBD1. The CDR3 contains 13 residues. CDR1 and CDR2 (germline): GTSNPN, SVGIG (reference sequence). J gave up 4 bases and V 5 bases, and 2 bases lay outside the gene matches. CDR3 DNA: TGTGCCTGGGGGACAGACGGGGCCAACGTCCTGACTTTC. This sequence encodes CAWGTDGANVLTF.

The rearrangement uses TRBV3-1 (or the pseudogene TRBV3-2) and TRBJ2-6, with 8 bases aligning to TRBD1. There are 15 residues in the CDR3. Germline CDR1 reads LGHDT; CDR2 reads YNNKEL (reference sequence). Germline trimming cut 4 bases from V and 5 bases from J; bases unmatched to any gene: 4. The CDR3 loop reads CASSPRTGRANVLTF. CDR3 nucleotides: TGTGCCAGCAGCCCCCGGACAGGGCGGGCCAACGTCCTGACTTTC.

The chain joins TRBV10-1 to TRBJ2-3; D remains unclear. The ends were cut back, 2 bases at V and 7 bases at J, with 13 bases in the middle. Germline lookup yields CDR1 WNHNN and CDR2 SYGVQD (reference sequence). This CDR3 spans 14 amino acids. CDR3 in amino acids: CASSEGPAVYTQYF. Written as DNA, the CDR3 is TGCGCCAGCAGTGAGGGCCCCGCGGTGTATACGCAGTATTTT.

The DNA of the CDR3 is TGCGCCAGCACGACGGGACAGTTCGGAGATACGCAGTATTTT. It encodes CASTTGQFGDTQYF. The gene calls are TRBV5-1 and TRBJ2-3; 7 bases are a match to TRBD1. CDR1 and CDR2 from the germline V gene are SGHRS and YFSETQ. The CDR3 sequence is 14 residues long. V shed 6 bases, J shed 5 bases, and the junction held 9 bases outside the gene matches.

The chain employs TRBV20-1 and TRBJ1-2; D might be TRBD1 (5 bases). V was shortened by 3 bases and J by 0 bases, with 14 bases between the two germline ends. CDR1 DFQATT and CDR2 SNEGSKA come from the germline V gene (reference sequence). The CDR3 is 15 amino acids. The CDR3 here is CSASSRGASNYGYTF. CDR3 bases: TGCAGTGCTAGTAGCCGTGGGGCCTCTAACTATGGCTACACCTTC.

This rearrangement joins TRBV5-1 to TRBJ2-5; 8 bases line up with TRBD2. Germline CDR1 is SGHRS and CDR2 is YFSETQ. Trimming at V came to 4 bases and at J to 1 base, leaving 9 bases not matched to a gene. The CDR3 spans 16 residues. DNA for the CDR3: TGCGCCAGCAGCCCCGGGACGGGGGGGGGCCAAGAGACCCAGTACTTC. This codes for CASSPGTGGGQETQYF.

The genes are TRBV7-2 and TRBJ2-1; TRBD1 matches 8 bases. V was pared by 3 bases and J by 7 bases, with 11 bases of the junction left unmatched. The germline gives CDR1 SGHTA, CDR2 FQGNSA. There are 16 residues in the CDR3. The CDR3 region is CASSLEGQVLFNEQFF. For the CDR3, the DNA is TGTGCCAGCAGCTTGGAGGGACAGGTCCTATTTAATGAGCAGTTCTTC.

This rearrangement joins TRBV4-1 to TRBJ1-5; the match to TRBD1 covers 8 bases. The CDR3 is made up of 16 amino acids. The V gene end was trimmed by 3 bases and the J gene end by 6 bases; junction bases not matched to a gene: 10. The germline gives CDR1 MGHRA, CDR2 YSYEKL. The CDR3 DNA sequence: TGCGCCAGCAGCCAGCCCGACAGGGGTCAGGCTCAGCCCCAGCATTTT. It specifies CASSQPDRGQAQPQHF.

V gene TRBV10-3 combines with J gene TRBJ1-2, with D perhaps matching TRBD1 (5 bases). CDR3 length equals 15 residues. V lost 6 bases, J lost 4 bases, and 18 bases lay in between. Germline lookup yields CDR1 ENHRY and CDR2 SYGVKD. The CDR3 spells CAIRGVLGAGYGYTF. DNA for the CDR3: TGTGCCATCAGAGGGGTTTTAGGGGCAGGCTATGGCTACACCTTC.

The chain carries TRBV10-3 and TRBJ2-3; 9 nucleotides align to TRBD2. The CDR3 is made up of 15 amino acids. CDR1 is ENHRY, CDR2 SYGVKD, per germline. The CDR3, as DNA: TGTGCAATCGCGGGGGCTAGCGGGGTGGGGGATACGCAGTATTTT. Translated: CAIAGASGVGDTQYF.

The chain has TRBV15 and TRBJ2-7; 7 bases are a match to TRBD2. The CDR3 consists of 15 residues. Germline trimming cut 1 base from V and 0 bases from J; bases unmatched to any gene: 3. In germline, CDR1 is LNHNV, CDR2 YYDKDF (reference sequence). Here the CDR3 DNA reads TGTGCCACCAGCAGAGGAGGCGGGAGCTCCTACGAGCAGTACTTC. It is translated as CATSRGGGSSYEQYF.

Here the CDR3 DNA reads TGTGCCAGCAGCGCCCGCCTAGCGGGAACCCACGAGCAGTACTTC. Protein sequence: CASSARLAGTHEQYF. The chain joins TRBV5-4 to TRBJ2-7; 9 bases are shared with TRBD2. Trimming removed 4 bases from V and 5 bases from J; junction bases left unmatched: 10. The CDR3 runs to 15 residues. Germline lookup yields CDR1 SGHNT and CDR2 YYREEE (reference sequence).